This T cell receptor (beta chain) was captured by sequencing in a study of radiation and T cells in renal cell carcinoma. Sequencing used immunoSEQ multiplex PCR; TCRdb keeps in-frame clones, though not all of them. The table has about 61,000 clones, just under 80% seen once; the top ten hold roughly 7.2%. V lost 3 bases to trimming and J lost 5 bases, with 13 bases between them. Germline V gene lookup returns CDR1 MNHNS and CDR2 SASEGT. This CDR3 is 14 amino acids long. Time point defined: baseline pretreatment blood. Treatment here: 15 Gy SBRT to primary tumor, nephrectomy 4 weeks later. The patient's renal cell carcinoma had clear cell pathology. A single count supports this clone.

The V and J genes are TRBV6-1 and TRBJ1-2, with no clear D. This specimen was blood, taken from a patient whose treatment included radiotherapy and nephrectomy. This sequence originates from a man between 60 and 70 years old with renal cell carcinoma. CDR3 in amino acids: CASSERRNPYGYTF. The CDR3 coding sequence is TGTGCCAGCAGTGAGCGGAGAAACCCATATGGCTACACCTTC.